The sequence of this T cell receptor (beta chain) was determined in a study of cytomegalovirus exposure and HLA in healthy donors. In the PCR, 60 Vbeta and 13 Jbeta primers were used. The table came from immunoSEQ multiplex PCR; TCRdb's copy has only in-frame clones and leaves some out. Here the sample spans over 75,000 clones, roughly 84% being singletons. The CDR3 runs to 16 residues. Germline V lookup: CDR1 MNHEY, CDR2 SMNVEV (reference sequence). After removal of 5 bases from V and 4 bases from J, the junction contained 11 bases not matched to a gene. The rearrangement joins TRBV27 to TRBJ1-1, with 9 bases lining up with TRBD1. The sequencing sample was made of PBMCs. This receptor was obtained from a woman in her fifties or sixties in good health and CMV-seronegative. CDR3 in amino acids: CASSAPYRGRSTEAFF. The CDR3 nucleotides are TGTGCCAGCAGTGCGCCCTACAGGGGGCGGAGCACTGAAGCTTTCTTT.